The T cell receptor (beta chain) described here comes from a study of blood T cell repertoires in COVID-19. For the study at large: Specimens from acute and convalescent COVID-19 originated in the United States, Italy and Spain.

Per the study methods: By means of reference gene primer amplification, nucleated cell counts were estimated. Produced via immunoSEQ multiplex PCR; TCRdb's table is partial and in-frame only. That table supplies the V and J calls and clone size; D and trimming were determined from the DNA. The profile shows around 380,000 clones, more than 75% of them singletons. In assigning cohorts, the study relied on participant-reported clinical history. Recovery meant two consecutive negative NP/OP PCR tests, professional clearance, or resolved symptoms. The sequence derives from a man aged 25 to 45 who had recovered from COVID-19. The specimen sequenced was PBMCs or T cells enriched from blood (not recorded which).

As DNA, the CDR3 is TGTGCCTGGGGGGAGCTGAATGAAAAACTGTTTTTT. This sequence encodes CAWGELNEKLFF. The J gene is TRBJ1-4, the V gene TRBV30; no clear D gene. The CDR3 covers 12 residues. Germline V gene data show CDR1 as GTSNPN and CDR2 as SVGIG (reference sequence). Trimming pared 5 bases from V and 5 bases from J, leaving 9 bases between. The entire variable domain, with the rest obtained from reference TRBV30 and TRBJ1-4, is as follows: SQTIHQWPATLVQPVGSPLSLECTVEGTSNPNLYWYRQAAGRGLQLLFYSVGIGQISSEVPQNLSASRPQDRQFILSSKKLLLSDSGFYLCAWGELNEKLFFGSGTQLSVL.